This T cell receptor beta chain was captured in a study of blood T cell repertoires in COVID-19. The CDR3 has 13 residues. Trimming at V came to 1 base and at J to 12 bases, leaving 8 bases not matched to a gene. Germline lookup yields CDR1 LNHDA and CDR2 SQIVND (reference sequence). The method was immunoSEQ multiplex PCR; TCRdb's version includes in-frame clones alone and lacks a portion of them. The profile shows about 35,000 clones, roughly 86% of them singletons. Sequencing was carried out using peripheral blood. This receptor was obtained from a man aged 80 or over with active or convalescent COVID-19. The chain uses TRBV19 and TRBJ1-1; 7 bases fit TRBD1. The CDR3 here is CASSIGGGAYPFF. The CDR3 region has the DNA TGTGCCAGTAGTATAGGAGGGGGCGCGTACCCTTTCTTT.